The 17 T cell receptor beta chains presented below share a single source sample, sequenced in a study of post-analysis software for immune sequencing data. Study findings and constraints: About 5 TRBV segments appeared more often in patients than in controls, and TRBV5-6, TRBV5-1 and TRBV20-1 were among these.

Their cognate antigens are unknown. Each TCR beta cDNA library carried unique molecular identifiers. Using its own MiXCR run on the PCR reads, TCRdb lists one record per CDR3 protein. The table includes about 500,000 distinct CDR3 sequences, nearly 45% detected once. Sequenced input: blood. The source is a girl aged 10 to 17 with multiple sclerosis.

The chain links TRBV12-3 or TRBV12-4 to TRBJ1-4, with D hard to call. The CDR3 totals 16 residues. The V gene lost 4 bases and the J gene lost 0 bases, with 12 bases spanning the gap. In DNA form, the CDR3 reads TGTGCCAGCAGTTCGCGGAGAAATCCAACTAATGAAAAACTGTTTTTT. As protein: CASSSRRNPTNEKLFF.

The rearrangement uses TRBV27 and TRBJ1-3; no firm D call. This CDR3 is 14 amino acids long. Trimming left V 5 bases short and J 0 bases short, with 8 bases between. Germline V gene lookup returns CDR1 MNHEY and CDR2 SMNVEV (reference sequence). CDR3 sequence reads: CASSTEVSGNTIYF. DNA for the CDR3: TGTGCCAGCAGTACAGAGGTCTCTGGAAACACCATATATTTT.

The chain has TRBV20-1 and TRBJ2-4; D not certain. CDR1 and CDR2 (germline): DFQATT, SNEGSKA (reference sequence). V was trimmed by 3 bases and J by 2 bases, leaving 8 bases between them. This CDR3 region has 13 residues. The CDR3 coding sequence is TGCAGTGCTAGCTTCGGGTCCAAAAACATTCAGTACTTC. Translated, it gives CSASFGSKNIQYF.

The chain carries TRBV9 and TRBJ1-2; possible D gene TRBD1, 5 bases. Germline-derived CDR1 and CDR2 are SGDLS and YYNGEE. Trimming shortened V by 3 bases and J by 0 bases, and 9 bases separated the two germline ends. This CDR3 is 14 amino acids long. Here the CDR3 reads CASSGDRSNYGYTF. As DNA, the CDR3 is TGTGCCAGCAGCGGTGACAGATCTAACTATGGCTACACCTTC.

About this clonotype itself: Just one base apart from a much larger clone, this may be a read error. The chain is built from TRBV24-1 and TRBJ2-3; no clear D. The germline gives CDR1 KGHDR, CDR2 SFDVKD. The CDR3 loop spans 12 amino acids. V was pared by 5 bases and J by 1 base, with 3 bases between. The DNA for the CDR3 is TGTGCCACCAGTGGCGGCACAGATACGCAGTATTTT. Amino acids: CATSGGTDTQYF.

A few counts support this clonotype. The V and J genes are TRBV5-1 and TRBJ1-4; no definite D call. Trimming pared 1 base from V and 6 bases from J, leaving 13 bases between. Germline V gene sequence: CDR1 SGHRS, CDR2 YFSETQ. The CDR3 contains 15 residues. CDR3 sequence (DNA): TGCGCCAGCAGCTTGCGATACAGTCGGGATGAAAAACTGTTTTTT. This codes for CASSLRYSRDEKLFF.

V gene TRBV10-3 combines with J gene TRBJ2-1; 11 bases line up with TRBD2. CDR1 and CDR2 from the germline V gene are ENHRY and SYGVKD. The CDR3 contains 18 residues. With V trimmed by 7 bases and J by 0 bases, 11 bases remained unmatched. The CDR3 reads CAITKRGSGRGSYNEQFF. The CDR3 coding sequence is TGTGCCATCACGAAACGGGGTAGCGGGAGGGGCTCCTACAATGAGCAGTTCTTC.

The chain joins TRBV5-5 to TRBJ1-1; D is perhaps TRBD1 (5 bases). The CDR3 contains 13 residues. Per germline, CDR1 SGHKS and CDR2 YYEKEE (reference sequence). Trimming pared 4 bases from V and 1 base from J, leaving 8 bases between. CDR3 protein: CASSAGANTEAFF. As DNA, the CDR3 is TGTGCCAGCAGCGCTGGGGCGAACACTGAAGCTTTCTTT.

V gene TRBV4-2 combines with J gene TRBJ2-7; possible D gene TRBD1, 5 bases. CDR1 is LGHNA and CDR2 is YNFKEQ in the germline V gene. Trimming pared 0 bases from V and 10 bases from J, leaving 16 bases between. The length of the CDR3 is 14 residues. CDR3 nucleotide sequence: TGTGCCAGCAGCCAAGATAGGGGTCCCGTCGGCCAGTACTTC. Its translation: CASSQDRGPVGQYF.

This clonotype has a single count. The V and J genes are TRBV5-4 and TRBJ2-1, with no clear D. The CDR3 has 12 residues. The germline gives CDR1 SGHNT, CDR2 YYREEE (reference sequence). V gave up 4 bases and J gave up 7 bases, with 9 bases separating them. CDR3 nucleotide sequence: TGTGCCAGCAGCATAGACCGTAATGAGCAGTTCTTC. As protein: CASSIDRNEQFF.

The chain uses TRBV29-1 and TRBJ2-1; D call uncertain. This CDR3 region has 17 residues. The germline V gene has CDR1 SQVTM and CDR2 ANQGSEA. The ends were cut back, 1 base at V and 0 bases at J, with 16 bases in the middle. The CDR3 sequence: CSVEALSLTSSYNEQFF. The CDR3 coding sequence is TGCAGCGTTGAAGCCCTCTCCCTTACGAGCTCCTACAATGAGCAGTTCTTC.

Worth noting for this clonotype: Mismatch with germline at one junction end may stem from a read error. The chain joins TRBV5-6 to TRBJ2-1; the D gene is possibly TRBD1 (5 bases). Germline V CDR1 and CDR2: SGHDT, YYEEEE. CDR3 length: 12 amino acids. This CDR3 is CAGSFSGNEQFF. The CDR3 DNA sequence: TGTGCCGGCAGCTTTTCAGGGAATGAGCAGTTCTTC.

V and J are TRBV2 and TRBJ1-2; TRBD1 is a possible D gene (6 bases). CDR3 length: 15 residues. V was clipped by 4 bases and J by 3 bases, with 15 bases between them. Germline loops: CDR1 SNHLY, CDR2 FYNNEI. This chain's CDR3 is CASSVDRTSDYGYTF. CDR3 nucleotide sequence: TGTGCCAGCAGTGTGGACAGAACCTCGGACTATGGCTACACCTTC.

This chain uses TRBV4-1 with TRBJ2-3; tentative D call: TRBD1 (5 bases). V lost 2 bases and J lost 5, with 23 bases in between. The CDR3 has 18 amino acids. Looked up from germline, CDR1 is MGHRA and CDR2 is YSYEKL. The CDR3 DNA is TGCGCCAGCAGCCAACCAAGCACAGGACATCCCCAGGGAGATACGCAGTATTTT. Amino acid sequence: CASSQPSTGHPQGDTQYF.

CDR3 bases: TGTGCCATCAGTACTCCTACAGGGGTCACCGGGGAGCTGTTTTTT. The encoded protein is CAISTPTGVTGELFF. The genes are TRBV10-3 and TRBJ2-2, with TRBD1 identical over 7 bases. Germline V gene sequence: CDR1 ENHRY, CDR2 SYGVKD. The CDR3 runs 15 residues. V was clipped by 5 bases and J by 4 bases; unmatched bases: 7.

This clonotype occurred a few times. The V and J genes are TRBV6-5 and TRBJ2-1, with TRBD2 matching over 9 bases. This CDR3 comprises 16 residues. Germline lookup yields CDR1 MNHEY and CDR2 SVGAGI. The J segment lost 8 bases and the V segment lost 4 bases, leaving 12 bases of the junction unmatched. The CDR3 is CASSSALAGGFYEQFF. The CDR3 DNA is TGTGCCAGCAGTTCGGCCCTGGCGGGAGGGTTTTATGAGCAGTTCTTC.

The chain uses TRBV11-2 and TRBJ2-1; maybe TRBD2 (7 bases). The V gene's germline CDR1 is SGHAT and CDR2 FQNNGV. With 5 bases removed from V and 0 bases from J, the gap between germline ends came to 17 bases. The CDR3 has 17 amino acids. CDR3 DNA: TGTGCCAGCAGCCCCGGGGGGCGGTGGGGCTCCTACAATGAGCAGTTCTTC. Its translation is CASSPGGRWGSYNEQFF.